Shown below are 28 T cell receptor beta chains from a single sample sequenced in a study of cytomegalovirus exposure and HLA in healthy donors. PCR used 60 Vbeta primers and 13 Jbeta primers. Profiled with immunoSEQ multiplex PCR; TCRdb holds only in-frame clones, not every one. In the table there are 100,000 or so clones, around 76% of which are singletons. The sample taken for sequencing was PBMCs. The receptors derive from a man younger than 45 in good health and CMV-seropositive.

In the case of this clone: One end of the junction varies from germline; a read error may be responsible. The rearrangement joins TRBV7-9 to TRBJ2-7; D perhaps matches TRBD2 (5 bases). CDR3 length: 14 residues. Germline V gives CDR1 SEHNR, CDR2 FQNEAQ (reference sequence). The CDR3 bases are TGTTCCAGCAGCCCGCGGGTCAGCTCCTACGAGCAGTACTTC. Protein: CSSSPRVSSYEQYF.

The chain combines TRBV11-2 with TRBJ1-4; D is undetermined. CDR1 and CDR2 from the germline V gene are SGHAT and FQNNGV. V was pared by 5 bases and J by 8 bases, with 12 bases between. CDR3 size: 13 residues. The CDR3 here is CASSRDRGEKLFF. CDR3 in DNA: TGTGCCAGCAGCCGAGACCGGGGAGAAAAACTGTTTTTT.

The chain recombines TRBV19 with TRBJ1-2; no clear D. Trimming stripped 6 bases from V and 4 bases from J, with 6 bases between. CDR1 and CDR2 from the germline V gene are LNHDA and SQIVND (reference sequence). This CDR3 has 11 amino acids. The chain's CDR3 is CASSAGYGYTF. The CDR3 DNA reads as TGTGCCAGTAGCGCAGGCTATGGCTACACCTTC.

The chain combines TRBV5-1 with TRBJ1-6, with D tentatively TRBD1 (6 bases). V shed 3 bases and J shed 6 bases, with 16 bases lying between them. CDR3 length: 16 residues. The germline V gene has CDR1 SGHRS and CDR2 YFSETQ. The CDR3: CASSSGQREFNSPLHF. CDR3 DNA: TGCGCCAGCAGCTCCGGACAGCGGGAATTTAATTCACCCCTCCACTTT.

CDR3 DNA: TGTGCCAGCCGGCCGACAGGGGGAAGGTACAATGAGCAGTTCTTC. This translates into CASRPTGGRYNEQFF. This chain uses TRBV25-1 with TRBJ2-1; 9 bases match TRBD1. CDR3 length: 15 residues. The junction had 9 bases not matched to a gene; V was cut back by 8 bases and J by 4 bases. In germline, CDR1 is MGHDK, CDR2 SYGVNS. Full variable domain (remainder filled in from reference TRBV25-1 and TRBJ2-1): EADIYQTPRYLVIGTGKKITLECSQTMGHDKMYWYQQDPGMELHLIHYSYGVNSTEKGDLSSESTVSRIRTEHFPLTLESARPSHTSQYLCASRPTGGRYNEQFFGPGTRLTVL.

This clone was picked up one time. V is TRBV14 and J is TRBJ2-7; D might be TRBD1 (6 bases). This CDR3 has 15 residues. The germline CDR1 and CDR2 sequences are SGHDN and FVKESK. V was cut by 3 bases and J by 3 bases, with 15 bases left in between. The CDR3 sequence is CASSQYTGRLYEQYF. The CDR3 nucleotides are TGTGCCAGCAGCCAGTACACAGGGCGACTCTACGAGCAGTACTTC. Together with reference TRBV14 and TRBJ2-7, the CDR3 gives the full variable domain: EAGVTQFPSHSVIEKGQTVTLRCDPISGHDNLYWYRRVMGKEIKFLLHFVKESKQDESGMPNNRFLAERTGGTYSTLKVQPAELEDSGVYFCASSQYTGRLYEQYFGPGTRLTVT.

This clone was counted between two and nine times. V is TRBV7-9 and J is TRBJ2-5; 10 bases are shared with TRBD1. The germline gives CDR1 SEHNR, CDR2 FQNEAQ (reference sequence). Germline trimming cut 5 bases from V and 0 bases from J; bases unmatched to any gene: 3. The CDR3 is 15 residues long. CDR3 DNA sequence: TGTGCCAGCAGCCCCGGGACAGGGGACCAAGAGACCCAGTACTTC. This encodes CASSPGTGDQETQYF.

The chain has TRBV18 and TRBJ1-1; D may be TRBD1 (5 bases). Germline V gene data show CDR1 as KGHSH and CDR2 as LQKENI. This CDR3 contains 13 residues. The ends were cut back, 6 bases at V and 1 base at J, with 9 bases in the middle. CDR3 nucleotides: TGTGCCAGCTCCCGACAGCGGAACACTGAAGCTTTCTTT. It yields the protein CASSRQRNTEAFF.

Here the CDR3 DNA reads TGTGCCAGCAGCCCCGGGGACAGGGCAAACACTGAAGCTTTCTTT. Translated, it gives CASSPGDRANTEAFF. V and J are TRBV11-1 and TRBJ1-1, with TRBD1 matching over 9 bases. CDR1 is SGHAT and CDR2 is FQDESV in the germline V gene (reference sequence). The length of the CDR3 is 15 residues. Germline trimming cut 5 bases from V and 2 bases from J; bases unmatched to any gene: 6. Drawing the rest from reference TRBV11-1 and TRBJ1-1, the complete variable domain is EAEVAQSPRYKITEKSQAVAFWCDPISGHATLYWYRQILGQGPELLVQFQDESVVDDSQLPKDRFSAERLKGVDSTLKIQPAELGDSAMYLCASSPGDRANTEAFFGQGTRLTVV.

The chain employs TRBV7-9 and TRBJ2-1, with 8 bases fitting TRBD2. CDR1 and CDR2 (germline): SEHNR, FQNEAQ (reference sequence). J was trimmed by 7 bases and V by 3 bases; bases with no gene match: 5. The CDR3 is 14 residues long. The CDR3 DNA sequence: TGTGCCAGCAGCTTGGCGGGGGGCCAAAATGAGCAGTTCTTC. The encoded protein is CASSLAGGQNEQFF.

V usage is TRBV2 and J usage is TRBJ2-1; no definite D call. Germline CDR1 is SNHLY and CDR2 is FYNNEI. Deletions cut 2 bases from V and 12 bases from J, with 11 bases between. The CDR3 covers 12 residues. The CDR3 DNA sequence: TGTGCCAGCAGTGAATCTGCGAGCTCGCAGTTCTTC. Protein sequence: CASSESASSQFF.

The chain has TRBV7-7 and TRBJ2-1, with 10 positions matching TRBD2. Germline assignment: CDR1 SSHAT and CDR2 FNYEAQ (reference sequence). V lost 3 bases to trimming and J lost 10 bases; unmatched junction nucleotides: 9. CDR3 length: 15 residues. This chain's CDR3 is CASSLASGGIEEQFF. For the CDR3, the DNA is TGTGCCAGCAGCTTGGCTAGCGGGGGAATTGAAGAGCAGTTCTTC.

The CDR3 sequence is CASSPYYTGAAGYTF. For the CDR3, the DNA is TGTGCCAGCAGTCCCTACTACACAGGGGCCGCTGGCTACACCTTC. This chain connects TRBV7-2 to TRBJ1-2, with 7 bases that match TRBD1. The CDR3 is 15 amino acids. In germline, CDR1 is SGHTA, CDR2 FQGNSA. The V gene end was trimmed by 6 bases and the J gene end by 7 bases; junction bases not matched to a gene: 14.

The V gene is TRBV9, the J gene TRBJ2-3, with 9 bases matching TRBD2. The CDR3 is 17 residues long. V shed 0 bases and J 4 bases; nucleotides not matched to a gene: 9. Germline assignment: CDR1 SGDLS and CDR2 YYNGEE. The CDR3 sequence: CASSVEGRGGLPDTQYF. The DNA of the CDR3 is TGTGCCAGCAGCGTAGAAGGGCGGGGGGGCCTGCCAGATACGCAGTATTTT.

The chain couples TRBV9 to TRBJ2-5; maybe TRBD2 (6 bases). V was trimmed by 0 bases and J by 2 bases, leaving 14 bases between them. Per the germline V gene, CDR1 is SGDLS and CDR2 is YYNGEE. The CDR3 is made up of 16 amino acids. CDR3 nucleotide sequence: TGTGCCAGCAGCGTAGTGCCCGGGGAGGTTCAAGAGACCCAGTACTTC. Translating gives CASSVVPGEVQETQYF.

The CDR3 is CASSYGGLYNEQFF. The CDR3 coding sequence is TGTGCCAGCAGTTACGGGGGACTGTACAATGAGCAGTTCTTC. The genes are TRBV6-5 and TRBJ2-1, with D tentatively TRBD2 (6 bases). V lost 2 bases, J lost 4 bases, and 9 bases lay in between. The CDR3 totals 14 residues. Germline V CDR1 and CDR2: MNHEY, SVGAGI.

The chain links TRBV30 to TRBJ2-7; D possibly corresponds to TRBD1 (5 bases). Trimming stripped 5 bases from V and 0 bases from J, with 8 bases between. Germline V gene data show CDR1 as GTSNPN and CDR2 as SVGIG (reference sequence). The CDR3 runs 12 residues. CDR3 in DNA: TGTGCCTGGGAACAGGACTCCTACGAGCAGTACTTC. This encodes CAWEQDSYEQYF.

The chain combines TRBV2 with TRBJ1-4; a weak D match, TRBD1 (5 bases). Germline V CDR1 and CDR2: SNHLY, FYNNEI. This CDR3 is 14 amino acids long. V was clipped by 3 bases and J by 4 bases, with 9 bases between them. In nucleotides, the CDR3 is TGTGCCAGCAGTGATGGGCAGGGTAATGAAAAACTGTTTTTT. This codes for CASSDGQGNEKLFF.

The chain combines TRBV15 with TRBJ2-3; 13 nucleotides line up with TRBD2. Germline V CDR1 and CDR2: LNHNV, YYDKDF (reference sequence). V was pared by 4 bases and J by 4 bases, with 5 bases of the junction left unmatched. CDR3 length: 16 amino acids. CDR3 residues: CATSTTSGGAPDTQYF. CDR3 nucleotide sequence: TGTGCCACCAGCACCACTAGCGGGGGGGCCCCAGATACGCAGTATTTT.

Only a few counts were recorded for this clone. V usage is TRBV28 and J usage is TRBJ1-5, with no clear D. The CDR3 length is 12 residues. Deletions cut 3 bases from V and 5 bases from J, with 5 bases between. CDR1 is MDHEN and CDR2 is SYDVKM in the germline V gene. The CDR3: CASSFSDQPQHF. DNA for the CDR3: TGTGCCAGCAGTTTCTCAGATCAGCCCCAGCATTTT.

The J gene is TRBJ2-3, the V gene TRBV4-2; D is undetermined. Looked up from germline, CDR1 is LGHNA and CDR2 is YNFKEQ. The CDR3 covers 16 residues. Trimming took off 0 bases at V and 2 bases at J, with 12 bases between the two ends. The CDR3 DNA reads as TGTGCCAGCAGCCAAGAAAGAGACTCCGCCACAGATACGCAGTATTTT. Protein: CASSQERDSATDTQYF.

The V call is TRBV4-1, the J call TRBJ2-7, with D possibly TRBD1 on 5 matching bases. CDR1 and CDR2 (germline): MGHRA, YSYEKL. The CDR3 spans 15 residues. V lost 0 bases and J lost 2, with 11 bases in between. In DNA, the CDR3 is TGCGCCAGCAGCCAAGATCGGCAGGGCCCCTACGAGCAGTACTTC. Its translation is CASSQDRQGPYEQYF.

The sample holds one count of this clone. The chain carries TRBV7-7 and TRBJ2-5; 15 bases map to TRBD2. CDR3 length: 16 residues. Trimming at V came to 5 bases and at J to 3 bases, leaving 4 bases not matched to a gene. CDR1 and CDR2 (germline): SSHAT, FNYEAQ (reference sequence). DNA for the CDR3: TGTGCCAGCAGCAGCGGGACTAGCGGGGGGAAAGAGACCCAGTACTTC. Residues: CASSSGTSGGKETQYF.

This clone was detected only a few times. The chain links TRBV4-1 to TRBJ2-7; 7 nucleotides line up with TRBD2. The germline V gene encodes CDR1 MGHRA and CDR2 YSYEKL. The CDR3 contains 15 residues. The V segment lost 3 bases and the J segment 2 bases; nucleotides outside the gene matches: 7. The CDR3, as DNA: TGCGCCAGCAGCCAGGGACTACAACAACCCTACGAGCAGTACTTC. It translates to CASSQGLQQPYEQYF.

The chain links TRBV7-9 to TRBJ2-3; maybe TRBD2 (6 bases). The CDR3 extends over 17 amino acids. Germline V gene sequence: CDR1 SEHNR, CDR2 FQNEAQ (reference sequence). Trimming removed 4 bases from V and 3 bases from J, with 20 bases in between. Here the CDR3 DNA reads TGTGCCAGCAGCTCCCAAGATGGATGGACTAAGACAGATACGCAGTATTTT. Protein sequence: CASSSQDGWTKTDTQYF. The complete variable domain, with remaining parts taken from reference TRBV7-9 and TRBJ2-3, reads DTGVSQNPRHKITKRGQNVTFRCDPISEHNRLYWYRQTLGQGPEFLTYFQNEAQLEKSRLLSDRFSAERPKGSFSTLEIQRTEQGDSAMYLCASSSQDGWTKTDTQYFGPGTRLTVL.

The rearrangement uses TRBV5-1 and TRBJ1-5, with 7 bases identical to TRBD1. V lost 0 bases, J lost 5 bases, and 8 bases stayed unmatched. This CDR3 has 16 residues. CDR1 and CDR2 (germline): SGHRS, YFSETQ. Here the CDR3 reads CASSLGTGAPDQPQHF. The CDR3, as DNA: TGCGCCAGCAGCTTGGGAACAGGGGCCCCTGATCAGCCCCAGCATTTT.

CDR3 sequence (DNA): TGTGCCAGCTCACCCGACAACGCAAATTCACCCCTCCACTTT. The encoded protein is CASSPDNANSPLHF. The gene calls are TRBV18 and TRBJ1-6; D not certain. The V end lost 3 bases, the J end lost 7 bases, and 10 bases lay between the germline ends. This CDR3 has 14 residues. CDR1 and CDR2 (germline): KGHSH, LQKENI.

The rearrangement uses TRBV5-6 and TRBJ2-3; 10 bases line up with TRBD2. Germline V lookup: CDR1 SGHDT, CDR2 YYEEEE. CDR3 length: 17 amino acids. Trimming removed 7 bases from V and 2 bases from J; junction bases left unmatched: 13. This CDR3 is CASFRPSGGMTTDTQYF. The DNA of the CDR3 is TGTGCCAGCTTCCGCCCTAGCGGGGGAATGACCACAGATACGCAGTATTTT.